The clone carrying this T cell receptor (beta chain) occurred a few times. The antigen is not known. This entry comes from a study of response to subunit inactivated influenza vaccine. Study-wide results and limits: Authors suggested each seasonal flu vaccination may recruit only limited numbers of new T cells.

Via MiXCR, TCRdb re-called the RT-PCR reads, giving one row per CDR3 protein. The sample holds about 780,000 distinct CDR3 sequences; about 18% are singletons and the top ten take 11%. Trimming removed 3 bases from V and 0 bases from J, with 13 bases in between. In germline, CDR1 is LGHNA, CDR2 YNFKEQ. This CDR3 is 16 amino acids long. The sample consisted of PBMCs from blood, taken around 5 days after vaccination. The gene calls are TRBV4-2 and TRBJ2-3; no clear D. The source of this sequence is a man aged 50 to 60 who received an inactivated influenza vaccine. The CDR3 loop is CASSQRSDTSTDTQYF. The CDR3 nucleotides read TGTGCCAGCAGCCAGCGGTCCGACACCAGCACAGATACGCAGTATTTT.